This T cell receptor beta chain was identified in a study of OX40 agonist ivuxolimab in advanced cancers. Only in-frame clones appear in the TCRdb table, and some are missing; sequencing was by immunoSEQ multiplex PCR. This repertoire shows 70,000 or so clones, 90% found once; its top ten account for about 10%. Trimming stripped 2 bases from V and 6 bases from J, with 14 bases between. This CDR3 comprises 15 residues. Germline loops: CDR1 MDHEN, CDR2 SYDVKM. V usage is TRBV28 and J usage is TRBJ1-5, with D possibly TRBD1 on 6 matching bases. The source material was CD4+ or CD8+ T cells sorted from blood, sampled in a trial of the OX40 agonist ivuxolimab. The origin of this receptor is an adult with an advanced solid tumor such as melanoma, head and neck, liver or kidney cancer. The CDR3 loop reads CASSLGGVRAQPQHF. The CDR3 DNA is TGTGCCAGCAGTTTAGGGGGCGTCAGGGCTCAGCCCCAGCATTTT.